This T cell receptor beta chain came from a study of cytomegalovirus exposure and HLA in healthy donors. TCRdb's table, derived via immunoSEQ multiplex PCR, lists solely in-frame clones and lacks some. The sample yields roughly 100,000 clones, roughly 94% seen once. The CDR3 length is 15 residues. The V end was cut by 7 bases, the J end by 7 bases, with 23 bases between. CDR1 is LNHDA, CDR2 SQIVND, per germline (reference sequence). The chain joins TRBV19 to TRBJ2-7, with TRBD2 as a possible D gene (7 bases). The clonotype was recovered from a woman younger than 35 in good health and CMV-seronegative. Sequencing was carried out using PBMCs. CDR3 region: CASKRAGADGTEQYF. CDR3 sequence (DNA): TGTGCCAGTAAGAGGGCGGGGGCCGACGGGACGGAGCAGTACTTC.